This T cell receptor (beta chain) was documented in a study of shared clonotypes between healthy human individuals. General study results and limits: Clonotypes which were not shared had lower generation probabilities than clonotypes that all four donors shared.

The sample holds one count of this clone. The antigen remains unidentified. Profiled with immunoSEQ multiplex PCR; TCRdb holds only in-frame clones, not every one. The sample records about 330,000 clones, around 86% being singletons. V dropped 0 bases and J dropped 2 bases, with 16 bases sitting between them. The CDR3 totals 18 residues. The germline gives CDR1 LNHNV, CDR2 YYDKDF (reference sequence). The clonotype was recovered from a man between 18 and 29 years old in good health. Sequencing was done on a sample of memory CD8+ T cells sorted from blood. Subset defined: CD45RO+ cells pooled with CCR7-negative TemRA cells. J is TRBJ2-2 and V is TRBV15; D is perhaps TRBD2 (5 bases). The CDR3 DNA reads TGTGCCACCAGCAGAGAGATCTGGTTGGAGGTTAACACCGGGGAGCTGTTTTTT. This sequence encodes CATSREIWLEVNTGELFF.